The 19 T cell receptor beta chains reported below all come from one sample, sequenced in a study of T cells in Graves' hyperthyroidism and ophthalmopathy. TCR beta CDR3 region amplification was performed from RNA transcripts. The TCR CDR3 first-round RT-PCR relied on the HTBI primer set. TCRdb re-analysed the multiplex PCR reads in MiXCR, keeping a single row per CDR3 protein. There are some 510,000 distinct CDR3 sequences in the sample; around 42% occur only once, and just over 8% lies in the top ten. The specimen was peripheral blood or thyroid tissue (not recorded which). These receptors all stem from a woman in her late teens or twenties with Graves' hyperthyroidism.

This clonotype was detected a few times. The chain uses TRBV12-3 or TRBV12-4 and TRBJ1-5; no definite D call. The ends were cut back, 4 bases at V and 2 bases at J, with 12 bases in the middle. The CDR3 length is 15 residues. CDR3: CASSYGQFGNQPQHF. CDR3 coding DNA: TGTGCCAGCAGTTACGGGCAGTTTGGCAATCAGCCCCAGCATTTT.

This clonotype was picked up a small number of times. CDR3 sequence reads: CASSQDRNNSPLHF. CDR3 nucleotides: TGCGCCAGCAGCCAGGACAGGAATAATTCACCCCTCCACTTT. The chain employs TRBV4-3 and TRBJ1-6; the match to TRBD1 covers 7 bases. V lost 3 bases and J lost 5; bases outside the gene matches: 1. The CDR3 extends over 14 amino acids. Germline assignment: CDR1 LGHNA and CDR2 YSLEER.

V usage is TRBV10-3 and J usage is TRBJ1-1; no clear D gene. Germline CDR1 ENHRY, CDR2 SYGVKD. There are 12 residues in the CDR3. Between the trimmed V and J ends, which lost 3 bases and 5 bases, there was a span of 7 bases. The chain's CDR3 is CAISDQDTEAFF. CDR3 DNA sequence: TGTGCCATCAGTGACCAAGATACTGAAGCTTTCTTT.

This clonotype was seen at least ten times. V usage is TRBV10-3 and J usage is TRBJ2-7; no firm D call. V gave up 4 bases and J gave up 4 bases, with 5 bases separating them. Germline V gives CDR1 ENHRY, CDR2 SYGVKD. The CDR3 length is 11 residues. CDR3 protein: CAISVGYEQYF. CDR3 coding DNA: TGTGCCATCAGTGTGGGATACGAGCAGTACTTC.

This chain joins TRBV7-8 and TRBJ2-5; D assignment may be TRBD1 or TRBD2 (5 bases each). Germline CDR1 SGHVS, CDR2 FQNEAQ. V lost 10 bases and J lost 5, with 17 bases in between. The CDR3 covers 13 residues. For the CDR3, the DNA is TGTGCCATATACAGCCCCGGGGCGGAGACCCAGTACTTC. Protein product: CAIYSPGAETQYF.

V usage is TRBV7-2 and J usage is TRBJ2-7; TRBD2 matches at 7 bases. V lost 0 bases to trimming and J lost 5 bases; unmatched junction nucleotides: 7. The CDR3 consists of 15 residues. The germline CDR1 and CDR2 sequences are SGHTA and FQGNSA. The CDR3 protein is CASSLAGGPSHEQYF. In DNA, the CDR3 is TGTGCCAGCAGCTTAGCGGGAGGGCCTTCGCACGAGCAGTACTTC.

This chain connects TRBV20-1 to TRBJ1-2, with D tentatively TRBD1 (6 bases). The CDR3 has 14 residues. The germline V gene has CDR1 DFQATT and CDR2 SNEGSKA (reference sequence). Trimming left V 0 bases short and J 8 bases short, with 16 bases between. The CDR3: CSARDSSRGWGYTF. In DNA form, the CDR3 reads TGCAGTGCTAGAGATTCCAGCAGGGGTTGGGGCTACACCTTC.

This clonotype has just a few counts. The chain carries TRBV14 and TRBJ1-2; the match to TRBD1 covers 7 bases. V shed 4 bases, J shed 0 bases, and the junction held 8 bases outside the gene matches. The CDR3 has 16 residues. Germline V gene sequence: CDR1 SGHDN, CDR2 FVKESK. The CDR3 DNA is TGTGCCAGCAGCCCCAGGCAGGGGGAACCTAACTATGGCTACACCTTC. The encoded protein is CASSPRQGEPNYGYTF.

The chain links TRBV29-1 to TRBJ2-7, with a possible D match to TRBD2 (6 bases). The CDR3 loop spans 12 amino acids. Germline V gene data show CDR1 as SQVTM and CDR2 as ANQGSEA. CDR3 protein: CSYEEGPYEQYF. In DNA, the CDR3 is TGCAGTTACGAGGAGGGGCCCTACGAGCAGTACTTC.

The V and J genes are TRBV7-6 and TRBJ2-7; TRBD1 is a possible D gene (6 bases). V was clipped by 8 bases and J by 3 bases, with 11 bases between them. The CDR3 has 12 residues. In germline, CDR1 is SGHVS, CDR2 FNYEAQ. The CDR3 DNA reads as TGTGCCAGCCAAGTAGGGGGCTACGAGCAGTACTTC. Translation: CASQVGGYEQYF.

The chain is built from TRBV15 and TRBJ1-1; tentative D call: TRBD1 (6 bases). Germline loops: CDR1 LNHNV, CDR2 YYDKDF (reference sequence). CDR3 length: 15 residues. V was shortened by 3 bases and J by 0 bases, with 11 bases between the two germline ends. The chain's CDR3 is CATSSSGDMNTEAFF. CDR3 in DNA: TGTGCCACCAGCAGCTCAGGGGACATGAACACTGAAGCTTTCTTT.

A few counts support this clonotype. V and J are TRBV7-2 and TRBJ1-2, with D unresolved. CDR1 SGHTA and CDR2 FQGNSA come from the germline V gene. The CDR3 runs to 14 residues. V gave up 1 base and J gave up 2 bases, with 8 bases separating them. The chain's CDR3 is CASSLGNTNYGYTF. CDR3 sequence (DNA): TGTGCCAGCAGCTTAGGGAACACGAACTATGGCTACACCTTC.

V is TRBV25-1 and J is TRBJ1-2; D is undetermined. Deletions cut 10 bases from V and 8 bases from J, with 14 bases between. Germline V gene data show CDR1 as MGHDK and CDR2 as SYGVNS. This CDR3 is 11 amino acids long. In nucleotides, the CDR3 is TGTGCCAACGCCCCCCCGGTCGGCTACACCTTC. It specifies CANAPPVGYTF.

This clonotype was found many times. The chain joins TRBV10-3 to TRBJ2-7, with 8 bases lining up with TRBD2. The length of the CDR3 is 16 residues. Trimming removed 2 bases from V and 2 bases from J; junction bases left unmatched: 8. Germline CDR1 reads ENHRY; CDR2 reads SYGVKD. CDR3 region: CAISELGREDTYEQYF. CDR3 coding DNA: TGTGCCATCAGTGAGCTTGGGCGGGAGGACACCTACGAGCAGTACTTC.

With respect to this clonotype: A read error is possible here, since a much larger clone lies one base away. The chain employs TRBV29-1 and TRBJ2-2, with 7 bases fitting TRBD2. Germline loops: CDR1 SQVTM, CDR2 ANQGSEA. This CDR3 contains 15 residues. V was clipped by 5 bases and J by 3 bases; unmatched bases: 9. For the CDR3, the DNA is TGCAGCGTTACAGCTAGCGGAGGGGACACCGGGGAGCTGTTTTTT. Its protein product is CSVTASGGDTGELFF.

This clonotype was recorded a few times. The gene calls are TRBV7-9 and TRBJ2-7; 11 bases align to TRBD2. J lost 2 bases, V lost 6 bases, and 3 bases had no gene match. Germline V gene sequence: CDR1 SEHNR, CDR2 FQNEAQ (reference sequence). The CDR3 extends over 14 amino acids. CDR3 sequence (DNA): TGTGCCAGCAGGGCTAGCGGGGGGACCTACGAGCAGTACTTC. This gives the protein CASRASGGTYEQYF. Full variable domain (missing parts from reference TRBV7-9 and TRBJ2-7): DTGVSQNPRHKITKRGQNVTFRCDPISEHNRLYWYRQTLGQGPEFLTYFQNEAQLEKSRLLSDRFSAERPKGSFSTLEIQRTEQGDSAMYLCASRASGGTYEQYFGPGTRLTVT.

The J gene is TRBJ2-5, the V gene TRBV20-1, with TRBD1 identical over 9 bases. J gave up 1 base and V 5 bases, and 2 bases lay outside the gene matches. Germline V gene lookup returns CDR1 DFQATT and CDR2 SNEGSKA (reference sequence). This CDR3 is built from 13 residues. This CDR3 reads CSAPDRGQETQYF. The CDR3, as DNA: TGCAGTGCTCCGGACAGGGGCCAAGAGACCCAGTACTTC.

The V gene is TRBV19, the J gene TRBJ2-5; 11 nucleotides align to TRBD2. The CDR3 has 19 residues. V was clipped by 9 bases and J by 1 base; unmatched bases: 19. CDR1 and CDR2 (germline): LNHDA, SQIVND (reference sequence). CDR3 sequence (DNA): TGTGCCAGCAACCCGGGACTAGCGGAGGGGAGAGGACCCCAAGAGACCCAGTACTTC. Translating gives CASNPGLAEGRGPQETQYF.

The genes are TRBV4-1 and TRBJ1-5; no clear D gene. Germline-derived CDR1 and CDR2 are MGHRA and YSYEKL. This CDR3 has 13 amino acids. The germline V and J ends were trimmed by 3 bases and 6 bases, with 9 bases remaining between them. The CDR3 region is CASSHDSGQPQHF. DNA for the CDR3: TGCGCCAGCAGCCATGACTCCGGTCAGCCCCAGCATTTT.